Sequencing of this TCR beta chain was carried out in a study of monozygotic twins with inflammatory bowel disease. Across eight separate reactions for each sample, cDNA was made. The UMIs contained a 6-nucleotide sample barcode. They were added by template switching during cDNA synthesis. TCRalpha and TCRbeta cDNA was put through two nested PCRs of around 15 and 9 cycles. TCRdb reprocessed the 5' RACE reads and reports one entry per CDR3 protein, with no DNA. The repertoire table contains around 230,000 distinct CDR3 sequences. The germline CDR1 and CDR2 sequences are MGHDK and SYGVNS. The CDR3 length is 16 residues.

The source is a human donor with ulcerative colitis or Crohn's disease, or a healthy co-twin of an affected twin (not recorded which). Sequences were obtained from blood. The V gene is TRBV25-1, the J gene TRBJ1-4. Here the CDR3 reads CASSALWPPNNEKLFF.